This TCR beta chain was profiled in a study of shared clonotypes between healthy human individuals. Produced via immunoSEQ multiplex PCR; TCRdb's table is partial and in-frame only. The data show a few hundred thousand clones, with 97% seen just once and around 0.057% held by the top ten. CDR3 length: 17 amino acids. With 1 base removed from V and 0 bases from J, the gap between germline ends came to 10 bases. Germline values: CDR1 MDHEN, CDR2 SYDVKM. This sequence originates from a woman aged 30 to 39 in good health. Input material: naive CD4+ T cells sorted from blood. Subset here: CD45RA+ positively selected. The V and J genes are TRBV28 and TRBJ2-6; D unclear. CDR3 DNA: TGTGCCAGCAGTTTATCACGGGTTTTCTCTGGGGCCAACGTCCTGACTTTC. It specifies CASSLSRVFSGANVLTF.